Listed below are T cell receptor beta chains from one sample, sequenced in a study of human T cells and chemical hapten exposure. TCRdb reprocessed the RACE reads with MiXCR, giving one entry per CDR3 protein. The repertoire has about 55,000 distinct CDR3 sequences, approximately 9.7% of them found once; the top ten carry 9.5% to 10%. The source material was whole blood, sampled in connection with sensitization to the hapten diphenylcyclopropenone (DPC). The receptor source for this set is a woman in her thirties with alopecia areata. Some clones in this sample may be carry-over from other donors' samples. Each CDR3 is given with its conserved first and last residue. The order of the fields is clone size, D gene, J gene, V gene, CDR3 protein, CDR3 DNA. The D gene is left open where the match is weak. Size tells how often a clone was seen (once, few, many) or the class of an expanded clone, and some rows leave it out.

abundance: few; d_gene: NA; j_gene: TRBJ2-6; v_gene: TRBV12-3/TRBV12-4; CDR3aa: CASSSFGGANVLTF; CDR3nt: TGTGCCAGCAGTTCATTTGGTGGGGCCAACGTCCTGACTTTC
abundance: many; d_gene: NA; j_gene: TRBJ1-1; v_gene: TRBV13; CDR3aa: CASSSSRFIEAFF; CDR3nt: TGTGCCAGCAGCTCATCCCGCTTTATTGAAGCTTTCTTT
abundance: many; d_gene: NA; j_gene: TRBJ1-1; v_gene: TRBV6-6; CDR3aa: CASSYSQNTEAFF; CDR3nt: TGTGCCAGCAGTTACTCCCAGAACACTGAAGCTTTCTTT
abundance: few; d_gene: NA; j_gene: TRBJ1-1; v_gene: TRBV20-1; CDR3aa: CSASGQGSLGKILNTEAFF; CDR3nt: TGCAGTGCTAGCGGCCAAGGGAGTCTTGGAAAAATTTTGAACACTGAAGCTTTCTTT
abundance: NA; d_gene: NA; j_gene: TRBJ2-7; v_gene: TRBV9; CDR3aa: CASSSRFTGRLHF; CDR3nt: TGTGCCAGCAGCTCCCGATTCACGGGGAGGCTACACTTC
abundance: many; d_gene: NA; j_gene: TRBJ2-1; v_gene: TRBV4-2; CDR3aa: CASSQAGRYNEQFF; CDR3nt: TGTGCCAGCAGCCAAGCCGGCCGATACAATGAGCAGTTCTTC
abundance: many; d_gene: NA; j_gene: TRBJ2-2; v_gene: TRBV7-9; CDR3aa: CASSFRLTDNTGELFF; CDR3nt: TGTGCCAGCAGCTTTAGGCTGACAGACAACACCGGGGAGCTGTTTTTT
abundance: NA; d_gene: TRBD1; j_gene: TRBJ1-4; v_gene: TRBV20-1; CDR3aa: CSARPLGTDNEKLFF; CDR3nt: TGCAGTGCCAGACCACTTGGGACAGATAATGAAAAACTGTTTTTT
abundance: many; d_gene: NA; j_gene: TRBJ2-2; v_gene: TRBV6-5; CDR3aa: CASGSSYRELFF; CDR3nt: TGTGCCAGCGGTAGCAGTTACCGGGAGCTGTTTTTT
abundance: few; d_gene: NA; j_gene: TRBJ1-1; v_gene: TRBV7-3; CDR3aa: CASRLVLGAEAFF; CDR3nt: TGTGCCAGCAGACTCGTATTAGGGGCTGAAGCTTTCTTT
abundance: many; d_gene: TRBD2; j_gene: TRBJ2-2; v_gene: TRBV29-1; CDR3aa: CSVPSERGGVRELFF; CDR3nt: TGCAGCGTCCCTTCCGAGCGGGGGGGCGTCCGGGAGCTGTTTTTT
abundance: NA; d_gene: NA; j_gene: TRBJ1-4; v_gene: TRBV4-1; CDR3aa: CASSQVRILATNEKLFF; CDR3nt: TGCGCCAGCAGCCAAGTCAGGATCCTAGCAACTAATGAAAAACTGTTTTTT
abundance: NA; d_gene: TRBD1; j_gene: TRBJ2-2; v_gene: TRBV9; CDR3aa: CASSATGVNTGELFF; CDR3nt: TGTGCCAGCAGCGCCACAGGGGTGAACACCGGGGAGCTGTTTTTT
abundance: NA; d_gene: NA; j_gene: TRBJ1-5; v_gene: TRBV4-3; CDR3aa: CASSQEWRGNQPQHF; CDR3nt: TGCGCCAGCAGCCAAGAGTGGAGGGGCAATCAGCCCCAGCATTTT
abundance: few; d_gene: TRBD2; j_gene: TRBJ2-7; v_gene: TRBV14; CDR3aa: CASSHQRGIYEQYF; CDR3nt: TGTGCCAGCAGCCACCAGCGGGGCATCTACGAGCAGTACTTC
abundance: few; d_gene: TRBD1; j_gene: TRBJ2-6; v_gene: TRBV6-5; CDR3aa: CASSRTGGGSGANVLTF; CDR3nt: TGTGCCAGCAGTCGCACAGGGGGTGGCTCTGGGGCCAACGTCCTGACTTTC
abundance: NA; d_gene: NA; j_gene: TRBJ1-1; v_gene: TRBV19; CDR3aa: CASSTGYTEAFF; CDR3nt: TGTGCCAGTAGTACAGGGTACACTGAAGCTTTCTTT
abundance: many; d_gene: NA; j_gene: TRBJ1-6; v_gene: TRBV18; CDR3aa: CASSPGGSDSPLHF; CDR3nt: TGTGCCAGCTCACCCGGGGGATCAGACTCACCCCTCCACTTT
abundance: few; d_gene: TRBD1; j_gene: TRBJ2-1; v_gene: TRBV4-3; CDR3aa: CASSQGTGGSYNEQFF; CDR3nt: TGCGCCAGCAGCCAGGGGACAGGGGGATCCTACAATGAGCAGTTCTTC
abundance: NA; d_gene: TRBD2; j_gene: TRBJ2-1; v_gene: TRBV4-2; CDR3aa: CASSIIASAGIYNEQFF; CDR3nt: TGTGCCAGCAGCATTATAGCGTCAGCGGGGATATACAATGAGCAGTTCTTC
abundance: NA; d_gene: NA; j_gene: TRBJ2-5; v_gene: TRBV10-3; CDR3aa: CAISEEGSRGETQYF; CDR3nt: TGTGCCATCAGTGAGGAGGGATCACGGGGAGAGACCCAGTACTTC
abundance: NA; d_gene: TRBD1; j_gene: TRBJ2-1; v_gene: TRBV28; CDR3aa: CASRGDRGRNEQFF; CDR3nt: TGTGCCAGCAGGGGGGACAGGGGTCGCAATGAGCAGTTCTTC